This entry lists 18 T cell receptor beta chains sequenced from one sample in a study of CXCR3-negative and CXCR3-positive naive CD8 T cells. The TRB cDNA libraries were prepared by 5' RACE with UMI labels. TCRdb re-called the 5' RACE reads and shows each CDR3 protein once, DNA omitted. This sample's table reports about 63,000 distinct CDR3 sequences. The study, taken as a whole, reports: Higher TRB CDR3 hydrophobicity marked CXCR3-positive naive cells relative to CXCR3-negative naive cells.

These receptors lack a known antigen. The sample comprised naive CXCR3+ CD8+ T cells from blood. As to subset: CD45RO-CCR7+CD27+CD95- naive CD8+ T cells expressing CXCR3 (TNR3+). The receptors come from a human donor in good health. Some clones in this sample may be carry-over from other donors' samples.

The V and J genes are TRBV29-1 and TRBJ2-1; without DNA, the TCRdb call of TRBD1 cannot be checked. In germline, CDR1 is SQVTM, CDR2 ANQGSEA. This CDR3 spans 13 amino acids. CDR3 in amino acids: CSVEDDRESEQFF.

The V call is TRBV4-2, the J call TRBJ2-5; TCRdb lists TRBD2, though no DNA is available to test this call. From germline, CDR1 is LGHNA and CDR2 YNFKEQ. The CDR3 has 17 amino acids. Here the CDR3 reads CASSQDQSGGLEETQYF.

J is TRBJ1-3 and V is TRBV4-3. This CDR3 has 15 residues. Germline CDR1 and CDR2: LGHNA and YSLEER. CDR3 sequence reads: CASSQDRGSGNTIYF.

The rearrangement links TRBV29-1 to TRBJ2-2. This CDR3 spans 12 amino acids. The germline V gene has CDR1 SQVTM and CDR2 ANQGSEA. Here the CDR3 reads CSVDDSTGELFF.

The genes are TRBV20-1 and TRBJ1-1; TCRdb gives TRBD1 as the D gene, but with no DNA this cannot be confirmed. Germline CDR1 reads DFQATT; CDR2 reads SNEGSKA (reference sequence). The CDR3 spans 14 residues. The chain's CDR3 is CSARDLRGITEAFF.

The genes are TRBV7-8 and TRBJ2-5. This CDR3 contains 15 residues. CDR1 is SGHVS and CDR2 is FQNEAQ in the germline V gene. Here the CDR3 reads CASSLSLGFQETQYF.

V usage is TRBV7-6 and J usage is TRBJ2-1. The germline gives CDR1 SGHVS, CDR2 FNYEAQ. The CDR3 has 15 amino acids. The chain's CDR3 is CASSLAGASFNEQFF. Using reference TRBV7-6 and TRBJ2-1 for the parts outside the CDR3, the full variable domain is GAGVSQSPRYKVTKRGQDVALRCDPISGHVSLYWYRQALGQGPEFLTYFNYEAQQDKSGLPNDRFSAERPEGSISTLTIQRTEQRDSAMYRCASSLAGASFNEQFFGPGTRLTVL.

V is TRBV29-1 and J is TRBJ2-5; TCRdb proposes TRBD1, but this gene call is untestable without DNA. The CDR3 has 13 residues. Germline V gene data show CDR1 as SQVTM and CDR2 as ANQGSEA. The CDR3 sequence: CSVESGVGETQYF.

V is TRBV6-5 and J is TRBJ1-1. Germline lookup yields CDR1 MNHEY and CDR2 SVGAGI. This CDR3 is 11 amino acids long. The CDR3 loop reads CASSDFIEAFF.

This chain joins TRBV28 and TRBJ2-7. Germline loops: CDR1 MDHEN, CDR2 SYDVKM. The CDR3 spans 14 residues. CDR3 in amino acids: CASSLHRGSYEQYF.

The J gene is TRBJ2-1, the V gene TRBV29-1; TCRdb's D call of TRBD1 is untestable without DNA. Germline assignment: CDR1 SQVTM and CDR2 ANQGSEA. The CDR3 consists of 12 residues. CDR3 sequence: CSGIQGAYEQFF.

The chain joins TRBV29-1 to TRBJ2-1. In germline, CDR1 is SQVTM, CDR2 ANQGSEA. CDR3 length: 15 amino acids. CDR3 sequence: CSLTTDHLVYNEQFF.

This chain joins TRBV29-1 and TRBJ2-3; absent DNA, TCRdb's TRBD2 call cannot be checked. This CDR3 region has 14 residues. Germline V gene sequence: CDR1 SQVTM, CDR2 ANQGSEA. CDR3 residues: CSVEEGGSADTQYF.

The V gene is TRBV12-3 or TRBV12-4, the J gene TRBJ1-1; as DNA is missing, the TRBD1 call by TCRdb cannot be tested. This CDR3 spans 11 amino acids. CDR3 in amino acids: CASIGATEAFF.

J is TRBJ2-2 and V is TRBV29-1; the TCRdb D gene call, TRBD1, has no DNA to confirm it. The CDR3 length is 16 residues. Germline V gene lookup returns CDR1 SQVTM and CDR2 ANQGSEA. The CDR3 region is CSVENMASGEDGELFF.

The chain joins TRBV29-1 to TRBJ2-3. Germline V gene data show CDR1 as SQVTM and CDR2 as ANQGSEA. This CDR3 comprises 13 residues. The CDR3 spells CSVEASHPDTQYF.

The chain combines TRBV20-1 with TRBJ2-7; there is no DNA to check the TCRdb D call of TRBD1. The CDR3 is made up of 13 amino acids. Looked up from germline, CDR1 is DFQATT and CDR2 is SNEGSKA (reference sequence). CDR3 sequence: CSARFGHLYEQYF.

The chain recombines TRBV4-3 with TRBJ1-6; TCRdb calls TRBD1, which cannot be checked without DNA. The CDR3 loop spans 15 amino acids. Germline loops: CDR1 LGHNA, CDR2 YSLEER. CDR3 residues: CASSPGTAYNSPLHF.